This TCR beta chain was sequenced in a study of blood T cells in healthy people across ages. The use of a sample-barcoded 5' primer and a J-beta primer mix characterized a second PCR of about 7 to 12 cycles. TCRdb re-analysed the 5' RACE reads in MiXCR, keeping a single row per CDR3 protein. The data contain 650,000 to 800,000 distinct CDR3 sequences, around 52% of them singletons. V gave up 0 bases and J gave up 7 bases; unmatched junction bases: 8. Germline V CDR1 and CDR2: LGHNA, YNFKEQ. The CDR3 length is 16 residues. The receptor comes from a woman of 80 years or more in good health. The chain employs TRBV4-2 and TRBJ2-1; 8 positions agree with TRBD1. The specimen sequenced was blood. This CDR3 reads CASSQDQTGVRNEQFF. The CDR3 DNA reads as TGTGCCAGCAGCCAAGACCAGACAGGGGTGAGGAATGAGCAGTTCTTC.